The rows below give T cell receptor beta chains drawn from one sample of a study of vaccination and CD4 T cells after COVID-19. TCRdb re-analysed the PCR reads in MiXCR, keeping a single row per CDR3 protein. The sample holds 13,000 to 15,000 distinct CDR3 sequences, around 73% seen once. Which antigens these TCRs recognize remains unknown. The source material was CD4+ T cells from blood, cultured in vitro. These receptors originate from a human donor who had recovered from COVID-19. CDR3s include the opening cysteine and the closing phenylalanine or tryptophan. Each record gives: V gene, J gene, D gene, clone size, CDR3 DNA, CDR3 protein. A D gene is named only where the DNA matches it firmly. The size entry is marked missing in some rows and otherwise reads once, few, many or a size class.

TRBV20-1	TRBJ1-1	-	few	TGCAGTGCTAGAGATGGAGGACAGTTGAACACTGAAGCTTTCTTT	CSARDGGQLNTEAFF
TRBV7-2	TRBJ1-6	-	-	TGTGCCAGCAGCCCATCGGGTTCCTATAATTCACCCCTCCACTTT	CASSPSGSYNSPLHF
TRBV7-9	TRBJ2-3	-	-	TGTGCCAGCACCGTCAGGGGGGGCCCCACAGATACGCAGTATTTT	CASTVRGGPTDTQYF
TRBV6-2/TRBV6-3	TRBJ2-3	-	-	TGTGCCAGCAGTTACACAAAAGGGGGGCTCGCGGCAGATACGCAGTATTTT	CASSYTKGGLAADTQYF
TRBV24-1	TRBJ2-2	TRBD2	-	TGTGCCACCAGTGATACCACTACCGGGAGGACCGGGGAGCTGTTTTTT	CATSDTTTGRTGELFF
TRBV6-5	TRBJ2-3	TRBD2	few	TGTGCCAGCAGTTCGACTAGCCTCAGCACAGATACGCAGTATTTT	CASSSTSLSTDTQYF
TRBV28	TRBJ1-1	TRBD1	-	TGTGCCAGCAGTCAGGGGGCTAACACTGAAGCTTTCTTT	CASSQGANTEAFF
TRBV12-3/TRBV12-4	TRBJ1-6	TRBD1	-	TGTGCCAGCAGTTCCGGGACAGGGAACAATTCACCCCTCCACTTT	CASSSGTGNNSPLHF
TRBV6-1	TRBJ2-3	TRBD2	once	TGTGCCAGCAGTGCCATCCCTGAGGCTAGCGGGGGCACAGATACGCAGTATTTT	CASSAIPEASGGTDTQYF
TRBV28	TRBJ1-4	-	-	TGTGCCAGCAGTTTATGGGGGCCAACTAATGAAAAACTGTTTTTT	CASSLWGPTNEKLFF
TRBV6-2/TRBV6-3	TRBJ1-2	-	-	TGTGCCAGCAGAACGGGGGGAAACTATGGCTACACCTTC	CASRTGGNYGYTF
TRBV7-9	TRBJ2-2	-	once	TGTGCCAGCAGCTTAGCGTTAGGGGCGAACACCGGGGAGCTGTTTTTT	CASSLALGANTGELFF
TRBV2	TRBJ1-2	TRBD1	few	TGTGCCAGCAGAACAGGGGTGGTCTATGGCTACACCTTC	CASRTGVVYGYTF
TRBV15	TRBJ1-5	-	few	TGTGCCACCAGCAGAGAAATAACCCTCAATCAGCCCCAGCATTTT	CATSREITLNQPQHF
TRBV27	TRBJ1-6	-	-	TGTGCCAGCAGTTTTCGCGACACCACTTCACCCCTCCACTTT	CASSFRDTTSPLHF
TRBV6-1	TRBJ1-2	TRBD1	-	TGTGCCAGCAGGTATCCGGGACAGGGGGCGCGTGGTTACACCTTC	CASRYPGQGARGYTF
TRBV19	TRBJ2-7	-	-	TGTGCCAGTAGTATGGGACCGCACTCCTACGAGCAGTACTTC	CASSMGPHSYEQYF
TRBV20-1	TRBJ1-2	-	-	TGCAGTGCTAGAGTCGAATGGGGGAGCCCATATGGCTACACCTTC	CSARVEWGSPYGYTF
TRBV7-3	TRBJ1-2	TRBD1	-	TGTGCCAGCAGCCTACAGGGGGCGGGCGGCTACACCTTC	CASSLQGAGGYTF
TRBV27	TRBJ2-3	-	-	TGTGCCAGCAGCCTCCTGGGAAAGGGTTGGGGGGCAGATACGCAGTATTTT	CASSLLGKGWGADTQYF
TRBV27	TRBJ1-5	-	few	TGTGCCAGCAGACCTTATGCTAACGGACGGAGTCAAGATAGCAATCAGCCCCAGCATTTT	CASRPYANGRSQDSNQPQHF
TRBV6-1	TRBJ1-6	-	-	TGTGCCAGCAGTGCGGACAGAACCCCTAATTCACCCCTCCACTTT	CASSADRTPNSPLHF
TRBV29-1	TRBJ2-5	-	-	TGCAGCGTTGAAATCGGGGCACCAGAGACCCAGTACTTC	CSVEIGAPETQYF
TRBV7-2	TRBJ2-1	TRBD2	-	TGTGCCAGCAGCCGCGGGGGAGCGGGGGACAATGAGCAGTTCTTC	CASSRGGAGDNEQFF
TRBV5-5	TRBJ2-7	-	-	TGTGCCAGCAGCTTGGCCGGGACGCGGGCCTACGAGCAGTACTTC	CASSLAGTRAYEQYF
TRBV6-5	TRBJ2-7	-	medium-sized	TGTGCCAGCAGTTACGTCTCGAGCTCCTACGAGCAGTACTTC	CASSYVSSSYEQYF
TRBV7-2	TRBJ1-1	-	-	TGTGCCAGCAGCTTAACATCCTCAGGGACTGAAGCTTTCTTT	CASSLTSSGTEAFF
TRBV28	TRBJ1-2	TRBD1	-	TGTGCCAGCAGTTCGTCCGGGACAGGGGGTAGATTCTATGGCTACACCTTC	CASSSSGTGGRFYGYTF
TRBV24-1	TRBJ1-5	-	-	TGTGCCACCAGTGACACCTCAGGGGTTCGTAGCAATCAGCCCCAGCATTTT	CATSDTSGVRSNQPQHF
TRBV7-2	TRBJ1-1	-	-	TGTGCCAGCAGCTTAGTGGGTGAAGCTTTCTTT	CASSLVGEAFF
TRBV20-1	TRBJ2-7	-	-	TGCAGTGCTACGGGGAACTACGAGCAGTACTTC	CSATGNYEQYF
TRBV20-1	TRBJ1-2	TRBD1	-	TGCAGTGCTAGGGGACAGGGGATGTGGGGCTACACCTTC	CSARGQGMWGYTF
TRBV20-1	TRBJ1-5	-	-	TGCAGTGCTAGTCGGTCTCGAGGTGATGCCCAGCCCCAGCATTTT	CSASRSRGDAQPQHF
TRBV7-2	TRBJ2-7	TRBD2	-	TGTGCCAGCAGCTTCCAGCGGGAGGGCCTGGGGTCGTACTTC	CASSFQREGLGSYF
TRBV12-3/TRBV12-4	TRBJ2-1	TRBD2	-	TGTGCCAGCAGTCACCCCGGGGGGAATGAGCAGTTCTTC	CASSHPGGNEQFF
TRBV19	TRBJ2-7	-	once	TGTGCCAGTGGTCCCGGAGACTACGAGCAGTACTTC	CASGPGDYEQYF
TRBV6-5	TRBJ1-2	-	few	TGTGCCAGCAGTTATAAGGGACATGGCTACACCTTC	CASSYKGHGYTF
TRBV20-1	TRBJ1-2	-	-	TGCAGTGCTAGCCCGACCACGGGCTACACCTTC	CSASPTTGYTF
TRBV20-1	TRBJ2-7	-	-	TGCAGTGTCCGGGACCTGGGTTACGAGCAGTACTTC	CSVRDLGYEQYF
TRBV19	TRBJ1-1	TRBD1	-	TGTGCCAGTAGTTCGCCCAGACAGGGGAACACTGAAGCTTTCTTT	CASSSPRQGNTEAFF
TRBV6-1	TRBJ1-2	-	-	TGTGCCAGCAGTGAGAAACCAGACTATGGCTACACCTTC	CASSEKPDYGYTF
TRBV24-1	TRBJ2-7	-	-	TGTGCCACCAGTGACTCCCGGGAGCGTCGCTACGAGCAGTACTTC	CATSDSRERRYEQYF
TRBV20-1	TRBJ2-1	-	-	TGCAGTGCACGACGAGCGTTCGGGAGTGGTGGGAATGAGCAGTTCTTC	CSARRAFGSGGNEQFF
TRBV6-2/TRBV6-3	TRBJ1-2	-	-	TGTGCCAGCAGACAAACCGGGACACGGCGGGGGTTCTACACCTTC	CASRQTGTRRGFYTF